This T cell receptor (beta chain) was observed in a study of blood T cell repertoires in COVID-19. About the study: Samples came from the United States, Italy and Spain, spanning acute and convalescent COVID-19.

Libraries were prepared by immunoSEQ multiplex PCR; TCRdb keeps only in-frame clonotypes and omits some of them. The data hold 120,000 to 150,000 clones, with around 84% observed a single time. This clone is a singleton in its sample. CDR1 and CDR2 from the germline V gene are MNHEY and SMNVEV (reference sequence). This CDR3 region has 13 residues. V lost 6 bases and J lost 4, with 12 bases in between. Sequencing was done on a sample of peripheral blood. The V call is TRBV27, the J call TRBJ1-1; D is unresolved. The sequence derives from a human donor in a cohort sampled during active COVID-19. The CDR3 region has the DNA TGTGCCAGCAGCCTTTCGCGGAGCACTGAAGCTTTCTTT. It yields the protein CASSLSRSTEAFF.